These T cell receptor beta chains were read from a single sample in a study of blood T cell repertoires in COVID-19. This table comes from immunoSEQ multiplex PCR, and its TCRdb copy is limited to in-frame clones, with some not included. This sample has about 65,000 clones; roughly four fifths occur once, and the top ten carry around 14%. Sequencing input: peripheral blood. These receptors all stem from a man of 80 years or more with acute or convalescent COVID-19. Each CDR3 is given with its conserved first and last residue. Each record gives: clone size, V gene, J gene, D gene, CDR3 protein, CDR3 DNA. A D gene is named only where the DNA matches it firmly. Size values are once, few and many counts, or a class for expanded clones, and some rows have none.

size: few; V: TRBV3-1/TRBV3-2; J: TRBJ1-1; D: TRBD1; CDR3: CASSLRQGFKAFF; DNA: TGTGCCAGCAGCCTTCGACAGGGGTTTAAAGCTTTCTTT
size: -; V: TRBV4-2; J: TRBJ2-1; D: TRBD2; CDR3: CASSRLAGGSDNEQFF; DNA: TGTGCCAGCAGCCGATTAGCGGGGGGGTCCGACAATGAGCAGTTCTTC
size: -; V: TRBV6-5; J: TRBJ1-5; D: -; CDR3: CASTTEGLRNQPQHF; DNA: TGTGCCAGCACTACAGAGGGCTTGCGCAATCAGCCCCAGCATTTT
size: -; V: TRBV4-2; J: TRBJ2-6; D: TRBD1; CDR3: CASSQGQSSSGANVLTF; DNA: TGTGCCAGCAGCCAGGGACAGTCCTCGTCCGGGGCCAACGTCCTGACTTTC
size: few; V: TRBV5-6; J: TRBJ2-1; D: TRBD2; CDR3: CASSLWTSGGPTGNEQFF; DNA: TGTGCCAGCAGCCTATGGACTAGCGGGGGGCCCACGGGCAATGAGCAGTTCTTC
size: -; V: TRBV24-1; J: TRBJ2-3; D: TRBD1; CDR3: CATSDSPGQGRGDTQYF; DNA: TGTGCCACCAGTGATTCCCCGGGACAGGGGAGGGGAGATACGCAGTATTTT
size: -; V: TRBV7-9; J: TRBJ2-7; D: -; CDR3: CASSLYGYEQYF; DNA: TGTGCCAGCAGCTTATACGGTTACGAGCAGTACTTC
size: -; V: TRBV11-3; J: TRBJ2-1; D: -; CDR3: CASSPYGGAYNEQFF; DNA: TGTGCCAGCAGCCCCTATGGCGGGGCCTACAATGAGCAGTTCTTC
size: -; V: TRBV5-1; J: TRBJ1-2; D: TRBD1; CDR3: CASSTRPGQGYGYTF; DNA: TGCGCCAGCAGCACCAGACCGGGACAGGGCTATGGCTACACCTTC
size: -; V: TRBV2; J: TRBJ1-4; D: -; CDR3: CASIRGSGEKLFF; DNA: TGTGCCAGCATCCGGGGATCTGGTGAAAAACTGTTTTTT
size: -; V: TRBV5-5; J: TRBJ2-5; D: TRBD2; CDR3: CASRSGTTQETQYF; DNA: TGTGCCAGCAGGTCAGGGACTACCCAAGAGACCCAGTACTTC
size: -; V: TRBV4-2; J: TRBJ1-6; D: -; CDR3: CASSQSNHLSSYNSPLHF; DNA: TGTGCCAGCAGCCAATCCAACCACCTCAGCTCCTATAATTCACCCCTCCACTTT
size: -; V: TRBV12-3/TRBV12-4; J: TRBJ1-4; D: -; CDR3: CASGTDGGKLFF; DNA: TGTGCCAGCGGTACCGACGGGGGAAAACTGTTTTTT
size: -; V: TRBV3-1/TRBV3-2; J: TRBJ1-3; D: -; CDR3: CASSRGAAGNTIYF; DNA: TGTGCCAGCAGCCGCGGGGCAGCTGGAAACACCATATATTTT
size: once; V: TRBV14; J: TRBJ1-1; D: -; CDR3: CASSQVRTRGENTEAFF; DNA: TGTGCCAGCAGCCAAGTACGGACACGGGGGGAGAACACTGAAGCTTTCTTT
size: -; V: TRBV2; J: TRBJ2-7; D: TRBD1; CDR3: CASSERQGAGEQYF; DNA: TGTGCCAGCAGTGAAAGGCAGGGGGCTGGCGAGCAGTACTTC
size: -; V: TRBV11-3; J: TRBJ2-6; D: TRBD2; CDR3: CASSSRGTSGGASGANVLTF; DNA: TGTGCCAGCAGCAGCCGAGGGACTAGCGGGGGGGCCAGTGGGGCCAACGTCCTGACTTTC
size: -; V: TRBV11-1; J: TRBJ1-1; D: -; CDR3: CASSLPRQNTEAFF; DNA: TGTGCCAGCAGCCTACCCAGGCAGAACACTGAAGCTTTCTTT
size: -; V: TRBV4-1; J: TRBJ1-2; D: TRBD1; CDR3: CASSPRTGGGNGYTF; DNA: TGCGCCAGCAGCCCGAGGACAGGGGGCGGAAATGGCTACACCTTC
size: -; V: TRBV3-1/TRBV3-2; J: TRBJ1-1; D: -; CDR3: CASSPSTRGDTEAFF; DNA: TGTGCCAGCAGCCCAAGCACACGGGGGGACACTGAAGCTTTCTTT
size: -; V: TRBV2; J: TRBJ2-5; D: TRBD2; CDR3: CASSEGWSSGGGQETQYF; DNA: TGTGCCAGCAGTGAAGGGTGGTCTAGCGGGGGGGGCCAAGAGACCCAGTACTTC
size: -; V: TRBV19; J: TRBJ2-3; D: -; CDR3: CASRYLPPRGTTDTQYF; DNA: TGTGCCAGTAGATACCTCCCGCCACGGGGGACCACAGATACGCAGTATTTT
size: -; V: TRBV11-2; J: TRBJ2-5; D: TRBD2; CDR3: CASSLQGLAGVETQYF; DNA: TGTGCCAGCAGCTTACAGGGACTAGCGGGGGTAGAGACCCAGTACTTC
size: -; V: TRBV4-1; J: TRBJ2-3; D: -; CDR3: CASSQVRVSWLDTQYF; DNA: TGCGCCAGCAGCCAAGTCCGTGTTAGCTGGTTGGATACGCAGTATTTT
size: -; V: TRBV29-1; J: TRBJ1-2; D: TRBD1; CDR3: CSVGGQGGFDGYTF; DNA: TGCAGCGTTGGGGGACAGGGTGGTTTTGATGGCTACACCTTC
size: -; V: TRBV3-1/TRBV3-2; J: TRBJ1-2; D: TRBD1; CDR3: CASSQRGQEFNYGYTF; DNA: TGTGCCAGCAGCCAAAGAGGACAGGAGTTTAACTATGGCTACACCTTC
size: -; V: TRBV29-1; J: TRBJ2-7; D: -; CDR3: CSVALSDEQYF; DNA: TGCAGCGTCGCACTTAGTGACGAGCAGTACTTC
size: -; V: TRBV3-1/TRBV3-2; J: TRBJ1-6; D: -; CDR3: CASSQESRSSYNSPLHF; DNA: TGTGCCAGCAGCCAAGAGTCCCGGAGCTCCTATAATTCACCCCTCCACTTT
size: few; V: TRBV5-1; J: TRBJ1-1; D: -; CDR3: CASSFSTVGGMNTEAFF; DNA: TGCGCCAGCAGCTTCTCTACCGTGGGGGGGATGAACACTGAAGCTTTCTTT
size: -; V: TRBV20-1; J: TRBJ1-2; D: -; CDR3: CSAFDRHGYTF; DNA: TGCAGTGCCTTTGACAGGCATGGCTACACCTTC
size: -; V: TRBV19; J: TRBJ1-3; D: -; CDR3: CASSIRDIRSGNTIYF; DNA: TGTGCCAGTAGTATAAGGGACATCCGCTCTGGAAACACCATATATTTT
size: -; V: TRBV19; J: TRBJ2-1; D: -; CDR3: CASSIDPGRSNEQFF; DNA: TGTGCCAGTAGTATAGATCCAGGGCGCAGCAATGAGCAGTTCTTC
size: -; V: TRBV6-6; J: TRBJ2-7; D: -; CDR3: CASSEDGQLYEQYF; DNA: TGTGCCAGCAGCGAGGACGGACAGCTCTACGAGCAGTACTTC
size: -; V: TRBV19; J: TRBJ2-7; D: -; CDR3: CASSPSGHRSYEQYF; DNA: TGTGCCAGTAGTCCCTCGGGACACCGCTCCTACGAGCAGTACTTC
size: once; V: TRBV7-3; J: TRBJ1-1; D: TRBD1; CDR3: CASSQTGGTEAFF; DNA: TGTGCCAGCAGTCAAACAGGGGGCACTGAAGCTTTCTTT
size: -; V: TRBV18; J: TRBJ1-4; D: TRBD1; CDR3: CASSLTGTGSNVGEKLFF; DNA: TGTGCCAGCTCATTAACCGGGACAGGCTCCAACGTTGGTGAAAAACTGTTTTTT
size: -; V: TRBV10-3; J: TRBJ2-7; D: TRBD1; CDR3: CAIRDRGPISYEQYF; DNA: TGTGCCATCAGGGACAGGGGGCCTATCAGCTACGAGCAGTACTTC
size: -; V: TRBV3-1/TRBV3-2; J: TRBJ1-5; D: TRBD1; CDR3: CASSPGTVHQPQHF; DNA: TGTGCCAGCAGCCCAGGGACAGTCCATCAGCCCCAGCATTTT
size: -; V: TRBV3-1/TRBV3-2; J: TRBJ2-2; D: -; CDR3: CASSQYSGELFF; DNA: TGTGCCAGCAGCCAATACTCCGGGGAGCTGTTTTTT
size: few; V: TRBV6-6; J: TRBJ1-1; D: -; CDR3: CASSTGTQNTEAFF; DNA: TGTGCCAGCAGTACCGGGACACAGAACACTGAAGCTTTCTTT
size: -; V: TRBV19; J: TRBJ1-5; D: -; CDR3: CASSGAGDQPQHF; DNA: TGTGCCAGTAGTGGGGCAGGGGATCAGCCCCAGCATTTT
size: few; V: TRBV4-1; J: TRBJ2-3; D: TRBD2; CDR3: CASSQISSGGPTRTDTQYF; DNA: TGCGCCAGCAGCCAAATCTCTAGCGGGGGGCCGACTCGCACAGATACGCAGTATTTT
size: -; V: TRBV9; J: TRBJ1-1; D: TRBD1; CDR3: CASSVEEGQTAFF; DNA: TGTGCCAGCAGCGTAGAAGAGGGACAGACGGCTTTCTTT
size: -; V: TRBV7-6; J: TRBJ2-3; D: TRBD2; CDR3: CASSLATSGGADTQYF; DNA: TGTGCCAGCAGCTTAGCTACTAGCGGGGGGGCAGATACGCAGTATTTT
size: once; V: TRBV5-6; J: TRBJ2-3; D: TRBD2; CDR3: CASRRLAGVIDTQYF; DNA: TGTGCCAGCAGGCGACTAGCGGGGGTTATTGATACGCAGTATTTT
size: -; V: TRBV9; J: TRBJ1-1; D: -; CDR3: CASSPQSRMNTEAFF; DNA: TGTGCCAGCAGCCCCCAGTCCAGGATGAACACTGAAGCTTTCTTT
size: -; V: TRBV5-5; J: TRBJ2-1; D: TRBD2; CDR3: CASSFTGTSGSSSYNEQFF; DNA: TGTGCCAGCAGCTTCACCGGGACTAGCGGGTCGAGCTCCTACAATGAGCAGTTCTTC
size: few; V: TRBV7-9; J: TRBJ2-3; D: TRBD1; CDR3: CASSLQGSTDTQYF; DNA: TGTGCCAGCAGCCTACAGGGGAGCACAGATACGCAGTATTTT
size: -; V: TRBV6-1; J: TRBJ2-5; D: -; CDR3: CASSEFGLPALETQYF; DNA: TGTGCCAGCAGTGAATTTGGGCTACCCGCGCTCGAGACCCAGTACTTC
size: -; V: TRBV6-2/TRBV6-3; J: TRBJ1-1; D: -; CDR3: CASSLTQNTEAFF; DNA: TGTGCCAGCAGTCTGACACAGAACACTGAAGCTTTCTTT
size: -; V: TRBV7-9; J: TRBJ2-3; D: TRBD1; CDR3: CASSGQGSTDTQYF; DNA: TGTGCCAGCAGCGGACAGGGTAGCACAGATACGCAGTATTTT
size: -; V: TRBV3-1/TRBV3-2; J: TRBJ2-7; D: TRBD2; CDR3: CASSSSGGASEQYF; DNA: TGTGCCAGCAGCTCTAGCGGGGGGGCCTCCGAGCAGTACTTC
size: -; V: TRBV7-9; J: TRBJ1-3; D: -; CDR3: CASCPTGAGNTIYF; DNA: TGTGCCAGCTGCCCCACGGGGGCTGGAAACACCATATATTTT
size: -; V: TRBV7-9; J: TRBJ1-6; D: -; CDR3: CASSSLGAQSPLHF; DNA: TGTGCCAGCAGCTCCCTGGGGGCCCAATCACCCCTCCACTTT
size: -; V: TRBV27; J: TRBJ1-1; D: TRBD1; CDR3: CASSLSTGRGTEAFF; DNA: TGTGCCAGCAGTTTATCGACAGGGCGGGGAACTGAAGCTTTCTTT